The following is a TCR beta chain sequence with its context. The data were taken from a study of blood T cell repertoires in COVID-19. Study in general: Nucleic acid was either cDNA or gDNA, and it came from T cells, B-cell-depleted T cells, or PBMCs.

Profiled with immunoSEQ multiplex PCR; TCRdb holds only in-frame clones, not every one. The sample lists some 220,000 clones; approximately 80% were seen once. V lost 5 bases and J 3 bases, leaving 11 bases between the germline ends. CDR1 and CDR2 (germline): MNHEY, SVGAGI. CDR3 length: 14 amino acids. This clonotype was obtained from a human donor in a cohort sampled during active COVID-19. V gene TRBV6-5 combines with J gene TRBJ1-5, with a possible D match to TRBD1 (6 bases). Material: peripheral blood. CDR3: CASSLTGINQPQHF. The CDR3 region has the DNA TGTGCCAGCAGTCTGACAGGAATCAATCAGCCCCAGCATTTT.